What follows describes a single T cell receptor beta chain. What it binds is not known. The timepoints at which blood was sampled were baseline, cycle 4 day 1, and cycle 7 day 1. These data come from a study of OX40 agonist ivuxolimab in advanced cancers. On the study more broadly: Ivuxolimab is an agonistic anti-OX40 (CD134) antibody, and patients were treated with it. Averaging 60 years in age, with a range of about 23 to 85, the cohort was about 86% male.

Generated by immunoSEQ multiplex PCR, the TCRdb table keeps only in-frame clones and is missing some. The sample comprises more than 20,000 clones, about four fifths of which are singletons, and roughly 36% rests with the top ten. J lost 6 bases, V lost 5 bases, and 13 bases had no gene match. The CDR3 extends over 15 amino acids. Germline V lookup: CDR1 MDHEN, CDR2 SYDVKM. Overall study results and limits: Expanded clones were, on average, more numerous among CD8+ T cells than CD4+.

This material consisted of CD4+ or CD8+ T cells sorted from blood, taken in a trial of the OX40 agonist ivuxolimab. This chain uses TRBV28 with TRBJ2-7; TRBD1 matches 7 bases. This clonotype was obtained from an adult with an advanced solid tumor such as melanoma, head and neck, liver or kidney cancer. The CDR3 spells CASSTEQGRRSEQYF. The DNA of the CDR3 is TGTGCCAGCAGTACTGAACAGGGGCGCCGAAGCGAGCAGTACTTC.